This TCR beta chain comes out of a study of T cell responses to AZD1222 COVID-19 vaccine. Overall study results and limits: Across spike, vaccine-associated CD4 TCRs were found, dominant at 160-218 and 743-854.

Libraries were prepared by immunoSEQ multiplex PCR; TCRdb keeps only in-frame clonotypes and omits some of them. The sample shows roughly 92,000 clones, roughly 90% of them seen only once. This clone appeared a few times. Antigen: not known. Deletions cut 2 bases from V and 4 bases from J, with 11 bases between. Germline CDR1 and CDR2: SGHAT and FQNNGV. This CDR3 has 14 residues. The starting material was peripheral blood, obtained on day 0 of AZD1222 vaccination. This receptor was taken from an adult in good health. This chain connects TRBV11-2 to TRBJ1-2, with a possible D match to TRBD1 (6 bases). The CDR3 DNA is TGTGCCAGCAGCTTAAGGCTGGGGGCCTATGGCTACACCTTC. Encoded protein: CASSLRLGAYGYTF.